This T cell receptor beta chain was sequenced in a study of blood T cell repertoires in COVID-19. Participants spanned ages about 18 to 100 years and resided in about two dozen US areas. Germline-derived CDR1 and CDR2 are SGHTA and FQGNSA. The ends lost 6 bases at V and 4 bases at J; junction bases unmatched: 5. The CDR3 extends over 14 amino acids. Repertoires were generated with immunoSEQ multiplex PCR, while TCRdb's copy carries only in-frame clones and drops some. Seen here are 300,000 or so clones, 87% observed once, and the top ten hold about 0.93%. Sequenced: PBMCs or T cells enriched from blood (not recorded which). The chain couples TRBV7-2 to TRBJ2-1; 8 bases align to TRBD2. The clonotype comes from a young woman who had recovered from COVID-19. The CDR3 nucleotides are TGTGCCAGCAGGGCCGGCGGGGGGTACAATGAGCAGTTCTTC. Its protein is CASRAGGGYNEQFF.